The 13 T cell receptor beta chains in this list originate from one sample, sequenced in a study of high-grade serous ovarian cancer treatment subgroups. Sequenced by immunoSEQ multiplex PCR; TCRdb stores in-frame clones only, minus some. This sample has more than 9,500 clones, with just over 85% found just once. Tumor samples were taken before definitive surgery or chemotherapy. The specimen was tumor tissue. The receptors were gathered from a human donor with high-grade serous ovarian cancer.

The chain has TRBV5-1 and TRBJ1-1, with D unclear. In germline, CDR1 is SGHRS, CDR2 YFSETQ. The CDR3 contains 13 residues. The germline V and J ends were trimmed by 5 bases and 0 bases, with 8 bases remaining between them. In DNA, the CDR3 is TGCGCCAGCAGTTATGATTTGAACACTGAAGCTTTCTTT. Its protein is CASSYDLNTEAFF. Supplemented by reference TRBV5-1 and TRBJ1-1, the full variable domain reads KAGVTQTPRYLIKTRGQQVTLSCSPISGHRSVSWYQQTPGQGLQFLFEYFSETQRNKGNFPGRFSGRQFSNSRSEMNVSTLELGDSALYLCASSYDLNTEAFFGQGTRLTVV.

V gene TRBV10-2 combines with J gene TRBJ1-3; 7 bases map to TRBD1. CDR3 length: 16 residues. The germline CDR1 and CDR2 sequences are WSHSY and SAAADI. Losses at the gene ends were 2 bases for V and 0 bases for J; bases not matched to a gene: 4. DNA of the CDR3: TGCGCCAGCAGTGAGACGGACAGGCTCTCTGGAAACACCATATATTTT. Its protein is CASSETDRLSGNTIYF.

V and J are TRBV5-6 and TRBJ1-4, with D uncertain. CDR1 and CDR2 from the germline V gene are SGHDT and YYEEEE. Trimming shortened V by 0 bases and J by 8 bases, and 11 bases separated the two germline ends. The CDR3 has 14 amino acids. Here the CDR3 reads CASSLDRAGEKLFF. The CDR3 nucleotides are TGTGCCAGCAGCTTGGATAGGGCGGGGGAAAAACTGTTTTTT.

The chain uses TRBV29-1 and TRBJ2-7, with 10 positions matching TRBD1. CDR3 length: 13 amino acids. The J segment lost 6 bases and the V segment lost 3 bases, leaving 5 bases of the junction unmatched. Looked up from germline, CDR1 is SQVTM and CDR2 is ANQGSEA. The CDR3 DNA sequence: TGCAGCGTTGATGACAGGGGGCTAGGCGAGCAGTACTTC. The encoded protein is CSVDDRGLGEQYF.

The chain links TRBV11-3 to TRBJ1-1; D is undetermined. Between the trimmed V and J ends, which lost 1 base and 6 bases, there was a span of 12 bases. Per the germline V gene, CDR1 is SGHNT and CDR2 is YENEEA. The CDR3 consists of 14 residues. CDR3 residues: CASSLGGGGAEAFF. As DNA, the CDR3 is TGTGCCAGCAGCTTAGGCGGAGGAGGCGCTGAAGCTTTCTTT. Drawing the rest from reference TRBV11-3 and TRBJ1-1, the complete variable domain is EAGVVQSPRYKIIEKKQPVAFWCNPISGHNTLYWYLQNLGQGPELLIRYENEEAVDDSQLPKDRFSAERLKGVDSTLKIQPAELGDSAVYLCASSLGGGGAEAFFGQGTRLTVV.

The rearrangement joins TRBV27 to TRBJ1-1; maybe TRBD1 (6 bases). This CDR3 contains 13 residues. The germline CDR1 and CDR2 sequences are MNHEY and SMNVEV (reference sequence). Trimming cost V 2 bases and J 7 bases, with 11 bases left between them. CDR3 in amino acids: CASSLTQGLEAFF. In nucleotides, the CDR3 is TGTGCCAGCAGTTTAACTCAGGGGCTTGAAGCTTTCTTT.

This clone has just a few counts. The chain couples TRBV7-3 to TRBJ2-3; D gene uncertain. V was trimmed by 5 bases and J by 0 bases, leaving 9 bases between them. This CDR3 contains 14 residues. The germline V gene encodes CDR1 SGHTA and CDR2 FQGTGA. The CDR3 is CASSPSYSTDTQYF. CDR3 sequence (DNA): TGTGCCAGCAGCCCTTCCTACAGCACAGATACGCAGTATTTT.

The V call is TRBV5-6, the J call TRBJ2-5; TRBD2 matches 9 bases. The V and J ends lost 3 bases and 4 bases, in that order; junction bases with no gene match: 4. The CDR3 totals 14 residues. Germline CDR1 and CDR2: SGHDT and YYEEEE. The CDR3 here is CASSSGLALETQYF. In DNA, the CDR3 is TGTGCCAGCAGCTCCGGACTAGCGTTAGAGACCCAGTACTTC.

The rearrangement uses TRBV5-1 and TRBJ2-2; D call uncertain. Germline CDR1 and CDR2: SGHRS and YFSETQ. The ends were cut back, 5 bases at V and 4 bases at J, with 15 bases in the middle. This CDR3 has 15 residues. The CDR3 DNA follows: TGCGCCAGCAGTAGTGTGGGTCCGGGCACCGGGGAGCTGTTTTTT. Protein: CASSSVGPGTGELFF. Full variable domain (missing parts from reference TRBV5-1 and TRBJ2-2): KAGVTQTPRYLIKTRGQQVTLSCSPISGHRSVSWYQQTPGQGLQFLFEYFSETQRNKGNFPGRFSGRQFSNSRSEMNVSTLELGDSALYLCASSSVGPGTGELFFGEGSRLTVL.

This clone was seen more than once but under ten times. The rearrangement joins TRBV11-3 to TRBJ2-3; possible D gene TRBD2, 6 bases. Germline V gene sequence: CDR1 SGHNT, CDR2 YENEEA. The CDR3 is 16 residues long. Trimming took 5 bases from V and 6 from J, leaving 21 bases between them. CDR3 nucleotides: TGTGCCAGCAGCCCACCGGGAGCAGCCCTCTCCGATACGCAGTATTTT. The encoded protein is CASSPPGAALSDTQYF. Supplemented by reference TRBV11-3 and TRBJ2-3, the full variable domain reads EAGVVQSPRYKIIEKKQPVAFWCNPISGHNTLYWYLQNLGQGPELLIRYENEEAVDDSQLPKDRFSAERLKGVDSTLKIQPAELGDSAVYLCASSPPGAALSDTQYFGPGTRLTVL.

This chain joins TRBV6-1 and TRBJ1-5; no definite D call. Per the germline V gene, CDR1 is MNHNS and CDR2 is SASEGT. V was trimmed by 3 bases and J by 3 bases, leaving 6 bases between them. The CDR3 loop spans 13 amino acids. The CDR3 loop is CASSDRPNQPQHF. CDR3 DNA: TGTGCCAGCAGTGACAGGCCCAATCAGCCCCAGCATTTT.

Only one count was recorded for this clone. The chain employs TRBV7-2 and TRBJ2-1; 9 bases map to TRBD1. J lost 4 bases, V lost 5 bases, and 6 bases had no gene match. CDR1 is SGHTA, CDR2 FQGNSA, per germline. The CDR3 is 15 residues long. CDR3: CASSPWTGVYNEQFF. The CDR3, as DNA: TGTGCCAGCAGCCCTTGGACAGGGGTGTACAATGAGCAGTTCTTC.

The chain is built from TRBV6-4 and TRBJ2-1, with D perhaps matching TRBD2 (6 bases). From germline, CDR1 is MRHNA and CDR2 SNTAGT. V was cut by 5 bases and J by 4 bases, with 15 bases left in between. CDR3 length: 15 amino acids. CDR3 amino acids: CASSRNGGEYNEQFF. In DNA, the CDR3 is TGTGCCAGCAGTAGGAACGGGGGAGAATACAATGAGCAGTTCTTC.